This T cell receptor beta chain is drawn from a study of T-cell reconstitution after alpha-beta-depleted transplantation in children. Study-wide results and caveats: Hyperexpanded clones declined; after one year, newly produced T cells mostly supplied diversity. After transplant, high TCRbeta diversity at day 60 in some patients arose from surviving recipient T cells and thymic progenitors.

With respect to this clonotype: Its antigen is unidentified.

Unique molecular identifiers were incorporated when the TCRbeta library was constructed. Each CDR3 protein is one row after TCRdb ran MiXCR on the PCR reads. The sample holds about 980,000 distinct CDR3 sequences, around 30% seen once. Trimming pared 3 bases from V and 0 bases from J, leaving 15 bases between. The CDR3 runs to 17 residues. Germline assignment: CDR1 MGHRA and CDR2 YSYEKL. V is TRBV4-1 and J is TRBJ2-1, with a weak D call TRBD1 (6 bases). The sample in question was PBMCs, mostly from graft donor cells, obtained 360 days after TCRalphabeta/CD19-depleted stem cell transplant. This clonotype originated in a boy in the first two years of life who had a stem cell transplant for SCID, so the T cells may come from the graft donor. The CDR3 reads CASSHSTGQSSYNEQFF. The CDR3 DNA reads TGCGCCAGCAGCCATTCAACGGGACAAAGCTCCTACAATGAGCAGTTCTTC.